Presented here are 26 T cell receptor beta chains from one specimen sequenced in a study of radiotherapy plus CTLA-4 blockade in lung cancer (dated by TCRdb to 2017 to 2018). The library came from the immunoSEQ multiplex PCR assay. In TCRdb, the immuneACCESS table is reduced to in-frame sequences with V and J assigned. These tables do not hold every clone; where another copy was compared, an unresolved V gene accounts for under half, and the others remain unexplained. In all, the sample holds about 1,500 clones, and 75% to 90% of those were seen once. Roughly 9.7% of the sample is held by the ten biggest clonotypes. The source was tumor tissue, collected from a patient treated with radiotherapy plus ipilimumab. The receptors stem from a human donor with non-small cell lung cancer who had a complete response to radiotherapy plus ipilimumab.

Worth noting for this clone: This sample also contains other DNA sequences that code for the same CDR3. CDR3 region: CASSIGTDTQYF. In DNA form, the CDR3 reads TGTGCCAGTAGCATCGGCACAGATACGCAGTATTTT. The chain has TRBV19 and TRBJ2-3; the D is unclear. Trimming stripped 6 bases from V and 1 base from J, with 5 bases between. Per the germline V gene, CDR1 is LNHDA and CDR2 is SQIVND (reference sequence). This CDR3 has 12 residues. The entire variable domain, with the rest obtained from reference TRBV19 and TRBJ2-3, is as follows: DGGITQSPKYLFRKEGQNVTLSCEQNLNHDAMYWYRQDPGQGLRLIYYSQIVNDFQKGDIAEGYSVSREKKESFPLTVTSAQKNPTAFYLCASSIGTDTQYFGPGTRLTVL.

The rearrangement joins TRBV29-1 to TRBJ2-3, with D possibly TRBD1 on 6 matching bases. This CDR3 region has 13 residues. V was clipped by 3 bases and J by 2 bases, with 9 bases between them. The germline V gene encodes CDR1 SQVTM and CDR2 ANQGSEA. CDR3 in amino acids: CSVDRGYTDTQYF. CDR3 DNA: TGCAGCGTTGACAGGGGTTACACAGATACGCAGTATTTT.

V usage is TRBV11-2 and J usage is TRBJ1-1, with 8 bases fitting TRBD1. Per germline, CDR1 SGHAT and CDR2 FQNNGV. The CDR3 sequence is 15 residues long. With 3 bases clipped from V and 6 bases from J, the junction kept 9 bases outside the gene matches. The CDR3 sequence is CASSFLTGGTSEAFF. The CDR3 nucleotides read TGTGCCAGCAGCTTCCTCACAGGGGGAACATCTGAAGCTTTCTTT.

The CDR3 DNA reads as TGCAGCGTTGAGGGACAGGCGAGCTCTGGAAACACCATATATTTT. This encodes CSVEGQASSGNTIYF. The V gene is TRBV29-1, the J gene TRBJ1-3, with 8 nucleotides matching TRBD1. Per the germline V gene, CDR1 is SQVTM and CDR2 is ANQGSEA. This CDR3 is 15 amino acids long. Trimming at V came to 3 bases and at J to 0 bases, leaving 4 bases not matched to a gene.

The DNA for the CDR3 is TGTGCCAGCAGCTTAGCGGAGACAGCCTATGGCTACACCTTC. Residues: CASSLAETAYGYTF. The chain recombines TRBV7-9 with TRBJ1-2; D is possibly TRBD1 (5 bases). The CDR3 sequence is 14 residues long. CDR1 and CDR2 from the germline V gene are SEHNR and FQNEAQ (reference sequence). Trimming removed 0 bases at V and 4 bases at J, with 9 bases between.

The chain has TRBV7-9 and TRBJ2-3; D is undetermined. V lost 1 base and J lost 6, with 8 bases in between. Germline V gene data show CDR1 as SEHNR and CDR2 as FQNEAQ (reference sequence). The CDR3 extends over 13 amino acids. CDR3 sequence reads: CASSLVNGDTQYF. DNA of the CDR3: TGTGCCAGCAGCTTAGTCAATGGGGATACGCAGTATTTT.

The CDR3 loop is CASSLDWDYYNEQFF. CDR3 nucleotides: TGTGCCAGCAGCTTAGATTGGGACTACTACAATGAGCAGTTCTTC. This sequence joins TRBV11-2 and TRBJ2-1; TRBD2 matches 7 bases. Germline V lookup: CDR1 SGHAT, CDR2 FQNNGV. After removal of 0 bases from V and 3 bases from J, the junction contained 2 bases not matched to a gene. The CDR3 length is 15 residues.

Regarding this clone: At one boundary the junction diverges from the germline segment, which might be a read error. The J gene is TRBJ1-1, the V gene TRBV12-5; D is ambiguous. Germline V CDR1 and CDR2: LGHNT, FRNRAP. CDR3 length equals 15 residues. The CDR3 coding sequence is TGTGTTAGTGGTTTGGGAGGACGGCGCTACACTGAAGCTTTCTTT. Its translation is CVSGLGGRRYTEAFF.

The chain has TRBV4-1 and TRBJ1-4; unclear D gene. The germline V and J ends were trimmed by 3 bases and 8 bases, with 13 bases remaining between them. Germline-derived CDR1 and CDR2 are MGHRA and YSYEKL. The CDR3 consists of 14 residues. The CDR3 here is CASSHGGYREKLFF. DNA of the CDR3: TGCGCCAGCAGCCATGGTGGGTATAGGGAAAAACTGTTTTTT.

The V call is TRBV6-5, the J call TRBJ2-3; D is possibly TRBD2 (6 bases). The CDR3 totals 15 residues. Germline lookup yields CDR1 MNHEY and CDR2 SVGAGI. Trimming took 4 bases from V and 0 from J, leaving 11 bases between them. CDR3 residues: CASSFSGTSTDTQYF. CDR3 coding DNA: TGTGCCAGCAGTTTTAGCGGAACTAGCACAGATACGCAGTATTTT.

V usage is TRBV19 and J usage is TRBJ2-2; D not certain. This CDR3 has 15 amino acids. CDR1 LNHDA and CDR2 SQIVND come from the germline V gene (reference sequence). V was cut by 2 bases and J by 0 bases, with 7 bases left in between. The CDR3 reads CASSISRANTGELFF. CDR3 bases: TGTGCCAGTAGTATATCTAGGGCGAACACCGGGGAGCTGTTTTTT.

The chain links TRBV4-3 to TRBJ2-5; TRBD2 matches at 9 bases. Judging by the DNA end, TRBJ2-7 fits better; the J call may be wrong. This CDR3 has 17 residues. Per germline, CDR1 LGHNA and CDR2 YSLEER. CDR3 sequence: CASSQGLSGGSSYEQYF. CDR3 DNA: TGCGCCAGCAGCCAAGGCCTAAGCGGGGGGAGCTCCTACGAGCAGTACTTC.

V gene TRBV19 combines with J gene TRBJ1-1; possible D gene TRBD1, 5 bases. This CDR3 region has 12 residues. Trimming stripped 6 bases from V and 4 bases from J, with 9 bases between. Per germline, CDR1 LNHDA and CDR2 SQIVND (reference sequence). In nucleotides, the CDR3 is TGTGCCAGTAGCCAGGGACGCACTGAAGCTTTCTTT. This sequence encodes CASSQGRTEAFF.

The V gene is TRBV12-5, the J gene TRBJ1-5; the match to TRBD1 covers 10 bases. The J segment lost 11 bases and the V segment lost 5 bases, leaving 6 bases of the junction unmatched. Germline V lookup: CDR1 LGHNT, CDR2 FRNRAP. This CDR3 comprises 13 residues. The DNA of the CDR3 is TGTGCTAGTGGTGGGACAGGGGCGGTAGCCCAGCATTTT. As protein: CASGGTGAVAQHF.

This chain's CDR3 is CASSHLDPNTEAFF. The CDR3 DNA reads TGTGCCAGCAGCCACTTGGACCCGAACACTGAAGCTTTCTTT. The chain recombines TRBV14 with TRBJ1-1; no clear D. Trimming removed 3 bases from V and 1 base from J, with 9 bases in between. From germline, CDR1 is SGHDN and CDR2 FVKESK. CDR3 length equals 14 residues.

This chain links TRBV29-1 with TRBJ2-2; D remains ambiguous. The V and J ends lost 8 bases and 3 bases respectively, with 7 bases between them. CDR1 is SQVTM and CDR2 is ANQGSEA in the germline V gene. The CDR3 extends over 11 amino acids. The CDR3 protein is CSCVYTGELFF. In DNA, the CDR3 is TGCAGCTGCGTCTACACCGGGGAGCTGTTTTTT.

This chain uses TRBV7-8 with TRBJ1-2; no reliable D call. This CDR3 region has 12 residues. Germline V gives CDR1 SGHVS, CDR2 FQNEAQ. The V end lost 4 bases, the J end lost 4 bases, and 7 bases lay between the germline ends. CDR3 DNA sequence: TGTGCCAGCAGCTCTCACAGCTATGGCTACACCTTC. Residues: CASSSHSYGYTF. Full variable domain (rest looked up from reference TRBV7-8 and TRBJ1-2): GAGVSQSPRYKVAKRGQDVALRCDPISGHVSLFWYQQALGQGPEFLTYFQNEAQLDKSGLPSDRFFAERPEGSVSTLKIQRTQQEDSAVYLCASSSHSYGYTFGSGTRLTVV.

This rearrangement joins TRBV7-9 to TRBJ2-1; D possibly uses TRBD1 or TRBD2 (6 bases each). V was cut by 7 bases and J by 5 bases, with 21 bases left in between. CDR1 and CDR2 from the germline V gene are SEHNR and FQNEAQ (reference sequence). This CDR3 has 16 amino acids. The CDR3 nucleotides are TGTGCCAGCACCTCCGGGGGAACAGGGAGACACAATGAGCAGTTCTTC. Translating gives CASTSGGTGRHNEQFF.

The rearrangement joins TRBV4-1 to TRBJ1-2, with D tentatively TRBD1 (5 bases). The CDR3 has 15 amino acids. The V end was cut by 4 bases, the J end by 3 bases, with 15 bases between. From germline, CDR1 is MGHRA and CDR2 YSYEKL. This CDR3 reads CASSLEDTSDYGYTF. CDR3 DNA: TGCGCCAGCAGCCTAGAGGACACCTCGGACTATGGCTACACCTTC.

V gene TRBV10-3 combines with J gene TRBJ2-3, with TRBD2 matching 9 bases. This CDR3 comprises 16 residues. Per the germline V gene, CDR1 is ENHRY and CDR2 is SYGVKD. V dropped 2 bases and J dropped 5; count of bases not matched to a gene: 8. The CDR3 here is CAISEVGGRAEDTQYF. The CDR3 nucleotides are TGTGCCATCAGTGAGGTGGGCGGGAGGGCCGAAGATACGCAGTATTTT.

The V gene is TRBV7-9, the J gene TRBJ1-3, with D uncertain. Germline V CDR1 and CDR2: SEHNR, FQNEAQ (reference sequence). Trimming took 5 bases from V and 0 from J, leaving 17 bases between them. The CDR3 covers 17 residues. The CDR3 DNA follows: TGTGCCAGCAGCCGGGTTCCTGGGGTCGGCTCTGGAAACACCATATATTTT. It encodes CASSRVPGVGSGNTIYF.

The chain employs TRBV5-1 and TRBJ1-5; D might be TRBD1 (5 bases). The CDR3 runs to 13 residues. Germline V lookup: CDR1 SGHRS, CDR2 YFSETQ. V was cut by 4 bases and J by 1 base, with 6 bases left in between. This CDR3 is CASSRDSNQPQHF. Here the CDR3 DNA reads TGCGCCAGCAGCAGGGACAGCAATCAGCCCCAGCATTTT.

CDR3 DNA: TGTGCCAGCAGCTTCGGAGGGGAGGATGGCTACACCTTC. Amino acid sequence: CASSFGGEDGYTF. The chain employs TRBV7-2 and TRBJ1-2, with a weak D call TRBD1 (5 bases). The V gene lost 3 bases and the J gene lost 6 bases, with 11 bases spanning the gap. CDR3 length: 13 amino acids. CDR1 and CDR2 (germline): SGHTA, FQGNSA.

This sequence joins TRBV9 and TRBJ2-1, with TRBD2 matching 10 bases. The CDR3 totals 16 residues. The J segment lost 7 bases and the V segment lost 4 bases, leaving 11 bases of the junction unmatched. CDR1 SGDLS and CDR2 YYNGEE come from the germline V gene. CDR3 sequence: CASSSRTSGVRNEQFF. As DNA, the CDR3 is TGTGCCAGCAGCTCCCGGACTAGCGGCGTGAGGAATGAGCAGTTCTTC.

J is TRBJ1-5 and V is TRBV5-1; no firm D call. Trimming took off 2 bases at V and 11 bases at J, with 14 bases between the two ends. CDR1 is SGHRS and CDR2 is YFSETQ in the germline V gene. There are 13 residues in the CDR3. CDR3 sequence reads: CASSFRPGETQHF. The CDR3 DNA follows: TGCGCCAGCAGCTTTCGGCCCGGCGAGACCCAGCATTTT.

This rearrangement joins TRBV19 to TRBJ1-1, with no clear D. The germline CDR1 and CDR2 sequences are LNHDA and SQIVND (reference sequence). This CDR3 has 13 residues. V was trimmed by 5 bases and J by 5 bases, leaving 12 bases between them. CDR3 region: CASSPTAQTEAFF. The CDR3 DNA reads TGTGCCAGTAGTCCCACCGCGCAGACTGAAGCTTTCTTT.